This TCR beta chain comes out of a study of PD-L1 blockade in urothelial cancer. Whole-study context: About 90% of the roughly 30 patients were men who had bladder-origin urothelial cancer. Blood-derived samples held a median approximately 140,000 T cells.

By sample share, this clone is medium-sized. Its antigen remains unidentified. Per-patient samples, pretreatment and on-treatment, numbered 1 to 8. The assay was immunoSEQ multiplex PCR, and TCRdb's table has in-frame clones only and misses some. This sample yields fewer than 35,000 clones, of which around 80% are seen a single time; around 2% belongs to the top ten. V lost 0 bases and J lost 2; bases outside the gene matches: 9. Germline assignment: CDR1 GTSNPN and CDR2 SVGIG (reference sequence). The length of the CDR3 is 17 residues. Study-level points and caveats: Below-median blood TCR clonality before treatment forecast better survival.

This clonotype was sampled from a man in his forties or fifties with urothelial cancer. The rearrangement links TRBV30 to TRBJ1-5; TRBD1 matches at 8 bases. This material consisted of PBMCs, taken around atezolizumab (anti-PD-L1) treatment. The CDR3 protein is CAWSVRQGARGNQPQHF. The CDR3, as DNA: TGTGCCTGGAGTGTACGTCAGGGGGCGCGGGGCAATCAGCCCCAGCATTTT.